This T cell receptor beta chain is from a study of cytomegalovirus exposure and HLA in healthy donors. General study points: In a later analysis, DRB1 alleles had the most associated TCRs; HLA-C alleles the fewest. Using the classifier, cytomegalovirus status was reportedly diagnosed with high specificity and sensitivity. Certain indistinguishable V segments, among them TRBV6-2 and TRBV6-3, were excluded. The authors later linked a missense DCLRE1C variant to TCR beta V- and J-gene trimming.

This CDR3 has 12 amino acids. Germline assignment: CDR1 WSHSY and CDR2 SAAADI. V lost 4 bases and J lost 4, with 6 bases in between. PCR employed 60 Vbeta and 13 Jbeta primers. Clones were read by immunoSEQ multiplex PCR, and TCRdb kept only the in-frame ones, dropping some. This table has some 200,000 clones, around 80% appearing once. On this clone itself: Its antigen remains unknown.

The chain joins TRBV10-2 to TRBJ2-3; D might be TRBD1 (6 bases). This sequence was found in a woman aged 25 to 39 in good health and CMV-seropositive. Sequencing was done on a sample of PBMCs. The CDR3 is CASSGGPDTQYF. CDR3 sequence (DNA): TGCGCCAGCAGTGGGGGGCCAGATACGCAGTATTTT.